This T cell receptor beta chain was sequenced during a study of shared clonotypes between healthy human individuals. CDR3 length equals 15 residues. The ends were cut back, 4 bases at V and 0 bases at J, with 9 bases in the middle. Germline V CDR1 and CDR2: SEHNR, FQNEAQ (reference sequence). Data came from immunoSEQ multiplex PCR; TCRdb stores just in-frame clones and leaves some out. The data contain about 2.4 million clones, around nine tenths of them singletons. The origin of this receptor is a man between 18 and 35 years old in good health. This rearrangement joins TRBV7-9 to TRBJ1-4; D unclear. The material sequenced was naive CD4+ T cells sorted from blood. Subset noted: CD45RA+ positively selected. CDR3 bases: TGTGCCAGCAGCTCCCGACAAGCAACTAATGAAAAACTGTTTTTT. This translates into CASSSRQATNEKLFF. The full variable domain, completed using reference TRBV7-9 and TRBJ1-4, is DTGVSQNPRHKITKRGQNVTFRCDPISEHNRLYWYRQTLGQGPEFLTYFQNEAQLEKSRLLSDRFSAERPKGSFSTLEIQRTEQGDSAMYLCASSSRQATNEKLFFGSGTQLSVL.